A selection of T cell receptor beta chains follows, all from one sample in a study of identical twins. TCRdb processed the 5' RACE reads anew with MiXCR; each CDR3 protein has one entry. Among around 340,000 distinct CDR3 sequences listed, roughly 9% were seen once. Sequenced: naive T cells sorted from blood. The receptors stem from a woman in her fifties or sixties in good health. Both conserved end residues are part of each CDR3. The D gene is left open where the match is weak. Part of the rows lack a size; the others show once, few, many or a class for expanded clones.

size: many; D: TRBD2; V: TRBV7-9; J: TRBJ2-2; DNA: TGTGCCAGCACTCTAGCGGGAATCCCGAACACCGGGGAGCTGTTTTTT; CDR3: CASTLAGIPNTGELFF
size: .; D: .; V: TRBV11-3; J: TRBJ1-1; DNA: TGTGCCAGCAGCATACGTACAGTTAACACTGAAGCTTTCTTT; CDR3: CASSIRTVNTEAFF
size: many; D: .; V: TRBV5-1; J: TRBJ1-1; DNA: TGCGCCAGCAGGATGGGATCCCAGGGGAACACTGAAGCTTTCTTT; CDR3: CASRMGSQGNTEAFF
size: .; D: TRBD2; V: TRBV6-5; J: TRBJ2-1; DNA: TGTGCCAGCAGTTACCCCGGCGGGAGGGGAGAGCAGTTCTTC; CDR3: CASSYPGGRGEQFF
size: few; D: .; V: TRBV21-1; J: TRBJ2-1; DNA: TGTGCCAGCAACTCCCGGGACAGCTACCCTGGGTCCTACAATGAGCAGTTCTTC; CDR3: CASNSRDSYPGSYNEQFF
size: .; D: .; V: TRBV28; J: TRBJ1-5; DNA: TGTGCCAGCAGACATCAAAAACAGGGCGGGTGGGAGCCCCAGCATTTT; CDR3: CASRHQKQGGWEPQHF
size: few; D: .; V: TRBV12-3/TRBV12-4; J: TRBJ2-1; DNA: TGTGCCAGCAGTCACAGCGGAGGGTACAATGAGCAGTTCTTC; CDR3: CASSHSGGYNEQFF
size: few; D: .; V: TRBV6-5; J: TRBJ2-2; DNA: TGTGCCAGCAGTTACTCCACGGCCGTAGGATCCGGGGAGCTGTTTTTT; CDR3: CASSYSTAVGSGELFF
size: many; D: .; V: TRBV5-1; J: TRBJ2-2; DNA: TGCGCCAGCGGTTCAGGGGACACCGGGGAGCTGTTTTTT; CDR3: CASGSGDTGELFF
size: .; D: .; V: TRBV5-1; J: TRBJ2-7; DNA: TGCGCCAGCAGTCGGATGGGAGACGAGCAGTACTTC; CDR3: CASSRMGDEQYF
size: .; D: .; V: TRBV27; J: TRBJ1-2; DNA: TGTGCCAGCAGGGACAGTGTACGTGGCTACACCTTC; CDR3: CASRDSVRGYTF
size: many; D: TRBD2; V: TRBV12-3/TRBV12-4; J: TRBJ2-1; DNA: TGTGCCAGCAGTTTCGGAGCGGGAGGAGACAATGAGCAGTTCTTC; CDR3: CASSFGAGGDNEQFF
size: .; D: .; V: TRBV2; J: TRBJ2-7; DNA: TGTGCCAGCAGTGAAGCGCCACCCGGGACCGATCCTTGGGAGCAGTACTTC; CDR3: CASSEAPPGTDPWEQYF
size: few; D: TRBD2; V: TRBV20-1; J: TRBJ2-1; DNA: TGCAGTGCTAGAGGCGGGGGGCGGTCCCGCTCCTACAATGAGCAGTTCTTC; CDR3: CSARGGGRSRSYNEQFF
size: .; D: .; V: TRBV18; J: TRBJ2-3; DNA: TGTGCCAGCTCACCACAAGGGCAGCGGCAAGATACGCAGTATTTT; CDR3: CASSPQGQRQDTQYF
size: .; D: TRBD2; V: TRBV12-3/TRBV12-4; J: TRBJ2-3; DNA: TGTGCCAGCAGCCGTAGCGGGAGTAGTAGAGATACGCAGTATTTT; CDR3: CASSRSGSSRDTQYF
size: .; D: .; V: TRBV5-5; J: TRBJ2-1; DNA: TGTGCCAGCAGCGGACAGGCGGGAGGCTACAATGAGCAGTTCTTC; CDR3: CASSGQAGGYNEQFF
size: few; D: .; V: TRBV12-3/TRBV12-4; J: TRBJ2-1; DNA: TGTGCCAGCAGTTTAAGCGGGCCCAATGAGCAGTTCTTC; CDR3: CASSLSGPNEQFF
size: few; D: .; V: TRBV12-3/TRBV12-4; J: TRBJ2-1; DNA: TGTGCCAGCAGCGAACACAACACGGGGCCGCAGTTCTTC; CDR3: CASSEHNTGPQFF
size: .; D: .; V: TRBV10-3; J: TRBJ2-3; DNA: TGTGCCATCAGTCTAGCGCCTAATTCAGATACGCAGTATTTT; CDR3: CAISLAPNSDTQYF
size: once; D: TRBD1; V: TRBV29-1; J: TRBJ2-7; DNA: TGCAGCGTCCAGACAGGGGGCTTAGGCTACGAGCAGTACTTC; CDR3: CSVQTGGLGYEQYF
size: many; D: .; V: TRBV20-1; J: TRBJ2-2; DNA: TGCAGTGCTAGAGCCCAGAGGGGGGGCACCGGGGAGCTGTTTTTT; CDR3: CSARAQRGGTGELFF
size: .; D: TRBD1; V: TRBV24-1; J: TRBJ2-5; DNA: TGTGCCACCAGTGCGGTAGGGGGCACAGAGACCCAGTACTTC; CDR3: CATSAVGGTETQYF
size: many; D: TRBD2; V: TRBV12-3/TRBV12-4; J: TRBJ2-2; DNA: TGTGCCAGCAGGGGACTAGCGGGAGTCTCCGGGGAGCTGTTTTTT; CDR3: CASRGLAGVSGELFF
size: .; D: .; V: TRBV24-1; J: TRBJ2-1; DNA: TGTGCCACCAGTGATAATTTGGCAGGGATTAACAATGAGCAGTTCTTC; CDR3: CATSDNLAGINNEQFF